This T cell receptor beta chain emerged from a study of kidney transplant recipient with SARS-CoV-2 infection (dated by TCRdb to the early 2020s). Instrument used: Illumina MiSeq. Profiling of the peripheral T cell repertoire targeted human TCRbeta genes. In the paper's pipeline: Differential clonotype abundance was tested with beta-binomial modelling to account for variability over time. Clonotypes that had expanded were screened against the ImmuneCODE reference database of SARS-CoV-2-associated TCRs and mapped onto regions of the viral genome. Additional analyses of the repertoire looked at TRBV gene usage, CDR3 length, CDR3 amino acid overlap between time points, clonotype abundance distributions and Jaccard similarity. TCRdb trimmed the raw reads at Q25, called clones with MiXCR and kept productive beta chains. Here each entry gathers all rows of one CDR3 protein and keeps the most common genes and DNA. TCRdb, rather than the study authors, made the V and J calls. The sample data list about 250,000 distinct CDR3 sequences, and 29% of these were observed just once. Less than 8.5% of the sample rests with the top ten.

Read against the paper, the sample's time point label means: pre-pandemic baseline sample and day 111 after first positive SARS-CoV-2 test. Unmatched junction bases come to 9, with V trimmed by 4 bases and J by 5 bases. Including the terminal cysteine and phenylalanine, the CDR3 comprises 15 residues. Only CDR3 DNA is held: 45 bases, read in frame from base 1. The germline V gene gives CDR1 as SGHRS and CDR2 as YFSETQ. In this sample, this clonotype turned up a few times. The antigen it recognizes is unknown. It has no much larger one-base neighbor in the sample; base qualities were not kept. The receptor's source is a male patient in his thirties who had COVID-19 and was a kidney transplant recipient. Some T cells may originate with the graft donor following a transplant. The chain uses TRBV5-1 and TRBJ2-5, and TRBD1 matches 9 of the central bases. Sequences were derived from a blood sample, sampled at baseline and on day 111 from a kidney transplant recipient. The CDR3 amino acid sequence is: CASSRPQGAGETQYF. The bases are TGCGCCAGCAGCAGGCCACAGGGGGCAGGGGAGACCCAGTACTTC.